One and the same sample provided the 14 T cell receptor beta chains below, sequenced in a study of T-cell reconstitution after alpha-beta-depleted transplantation in children. During its preparation, the TCRbeta library received unique molecular identifiers. TCRdb itself ran the PCR reads through MiXCR, one entry per CDR3 protein. The sample includes about 580,000 distinct CDR3 sequences, approximately 22% of them seen just once. This specimen consisted of PBMCs, mostly from graft donor cells, obtained 360 days after TCRalphabeta/CD19-depleted stem cell transplant. These receptors were obtained from a boy under two years old who had a stem cell transplant for acute myeloid leukemia, so the T cells may come from the graft donor.

This clonotype was counted between two and nine times. The chain combines TRBV7-2 with TRBJ2-7, with a weak D call TRBD2 (6 bases). The CDR3 loop spans 15 amino acids. With 2 bases removed from V and 4 bases from J, the gap between germline ends came to 15 bases. From germline, CDR1 is SGHTA and CDR2 FQGNSA. The CDR3 is CASSLNAGPIYEQYF. The CDR3 nucleotides are TGTGCCAGCAGCTTAAATGCGGGACCGATTTACGAGCAGTACTTC.

The V gene is TRBV24-1, the J gene TRBJ2-2, with D possibly matching TRBD1 (6 bases). The CDR3 is 16 residues long. Germline CDR1 reads KGHDR; CDR2 reads SFDVKD. V was clipped by 0 bases and J by 5 bases, with 12 bases between them. The CDR3 here is CATSDLSVRGTGELFF. CDR3 DNA: TGTGCCACCAGTGATTTGTCGGTCAGGGGAACCGGGGAGCTGTTTTTT.

This clonotype was recorded at least ten times. This sequence joins TRBV12-3 or TRBV12-4 and TRBJ2-4; tentatively, D is TRBD2 (6 bases). This CDR3 contains 15 residues. V was cut by 5 bases and J by 8 bases, with 19 bases left in between. This CDR3 reads CASSDRYVTSHIQYF. The CDR3 DNA reads TGTGCCAGCAGTGACCGATACGTGACTAGTCACATTCAGTACTTC.

The sample holds a few counts of this clonotype. This rearrangement joins TRBV4-3 to TRBJ2-1, with TRBD1 matching over 10 bases. This CDR3 region has 16 residues. After removal of 4 bases from V and 0 bases from J, the junction contained 3 bases not matched to a gene. Germline loops: CDR1 LGHNA, CDR2 YSLEER. This chain's CDR3 is CASSPGDRGSYNEQFF. CDR3 bases: TGCGCCAGCAGCCCAGGGGACAGGGGCTCCTACAATGAGCAGTTCTTC.

CDR3: CASSQDPAASTDTQYF. Here the CDR3 DNA reads TGTGCCAGCAGCCAAGACCCAGCGGCTAGCACAGATACGCAGTATTTT. The chain is built from TRBV3-1 and TRBJ2-3, with a weak D call TRBD2 (5 bases). The CDR3 consists of 16 residues. The germline V gene encodes CDR1 LGHDT and CDR2 YNNKEL (reference sequence). Trimming removed 0 bases at V and 0 bases at J, with 10 bases between.

This chain links TRBV6-5 with TRBJ2-3; the D gene is possibly TRBD2 (6 bases). There are 14 residues in the CDR3. V was trimmed by 5 bases and J by 0 bases, leaving 9 bases between them. Germline-derived CDR1 and CDR2 are MNHEY and SVGAGI. CDR3 protein: CASSTLASTDTQYF. DNA for the CDR3: TGTGCCAGCAGTACTCTAGCGAGCACAGATACGCAGTATTTT.

Only a few counts were recorded for this clonotype. This chain connects TRBV29-1 to TRBJ1-1; 12 bases fit TRBD1. CDR1 is SQVTM, CDR2 ANQGSEA, per germline. This CDR3 spans 17 amino acids. V was pared by 6 bases and J by 1 base, with 12 bases of the junction left unmatched. The CDR3 sequence is CSVLMPGQGARNTEAFF. Written as DNA, the CDR3 is TGCAGCGTCTTAATGCCGGGACAGGGGGCCAGGAACACTGAAGCTTTCTTT.

This clonotype was counted many times. The chain has TRBV27 and TRBJ2-3; perhaps TRBD1 as D (5 bases). The germline V gene encodes CDR1 MNHEY and CDR2 SMNVEV (reference sequence). V was trimmed by 8 bases and J by 4 bases, leaving 22 bases between them. The CDR3 totals 16 residues. For the CDR3, the DNA is TGTGCCAGCTCGGACGACGACGGAATAGGGGCAGATACGCAGTATTTT. Translation gives CASSDDDGIGADTQYF.

This clonotype was seen ten or more times. This chain links TRBV30 with TRBJ1-1; no definite D call. V shed 4 bases and J shed 1 base, with 10 bases lying between them. Germline V gene data show CDR1 as GTSNPN and CDR2 as SVGIG (reference sequence). This CDR3 contains 13 residues. Written as DNA, the CDR3 is TGTGCCTGGAATCGTCGCACGAACACTGAAGCTTTCTTT. Translation: CAWNRRTNTEAFF.

This clonotype has a handful of counts. This sequence joins TRBV20-1 and TRBJ2-7; D is perhaps TRBD1 (5 bases). The CDR3 totals 14 residues. In germline, CDR1 is DFQATT, CDR2 SNEGSKA (reference sequence). V gave up 3 bases and J gave up 3 bases, with 15 bases separating them. Here the CDR3 reads CSASQPRGDYEQYF. CDR3 bases: TGCAGTGCTAGTCAACCTAGGGGCGACTACGAGCAGTACTTC.

The rearrangement uses TRBV7-6 and TRBJ2-5, with D perhaps matching TRBD2 (5 bases). Germline V lookup: CDR1 SGHVS, CDR2 FNYEAQ. The CDR3 extends over 13 amino acids. V lost 5 bases to trimming and J lost 5 bases, with 12 bases between them. The CDR3 reads CASSRGRVETQYF. The CDR3 nucleotides are TGTGCCAGCAGCCGGGGAAGAGTGGAGACCCAGTACTTC. Combining the CDR3 with reference TRBV7-6 and TRBJ2-5 gives the whole variable domain GAGVSQSPRYKVTKRGQDVALRCDPISGHVSLYWYRQALGQGPEFLTYFNYEAQQDKSGLPNDRFSAERPEGSISTLTIQRTEQRDSAMYRCASSRGRVETQYFGPGTRLLVL.

This clonotype was counted ten times or more. The chain has TRBV25-1 and TRBJ2-5; possibly TRBD2 for D (5 bases). The germline CDR1 and CDR2 sequences are MGHDK and SYGVNS. The CDR3 is 11 amino acids. V shed 2 bases and J shed 7 bases, with 5 bases lying between them. The CDR3 is CASSESGTQYF. The CDR3 DNA is TGTGCCAGCAGTGAAAGCGGGACCCAGTACTTC. Full variable domain (remainder filled in from reference TRBV25-1 and TRBJ2-5): EADIYQTPRYLVIGTGKKITLECSQTMGHDKMYWYQQDPGMELHLIHYSYGVNSTEKGDLSSESTVSRIRTEHFPLTLESARPSHTSQYLCASSESGTQYFGPGTRLLVL.

This clonotype has a count of ten or more. This chain uses TRBV13 with TRBJ2-1; D possibly matches TRBD1 or TRBD2 (6 bases each). Trimming took off 3 bases at V and 14 bases at J, with 17 bases between the two ends. The CDR3 extends over 13 amino acids. Germline CDR1 PRHDT, CDR2 FYEKMQ (reference sequence). The CDR3, as DNA: TGTGCCAGCAGCTTGAAAGATCGGGGGCACAAGTTCTTC. This gives the protein CASSLKDRGHKFF.

The rearrangement joins TRBV18 to TRBJ2-1; TRBD1 agrees at 7 bases. The V and J ends lost 6 bases and 3 bases, in that order; junction bases with no gene match: 11. The CDR3 runs 16 residues. Germline V lookup: CDR1 KGHSH, CDR2 LQKENI. The DNA for the CDR3 is TGTGCCAGCTCTTATTCATCGGGACAGTACTACAATGAGCAGTTCTTC. It specifies CASSYSSGQYYNEQFF.